This T cell receptor beta chain was found in a study of identical twins (dated by TCRdb to 2016 to 2017). In terms of the full investigation: The study deep-sequenced TCR alpha and beta repertoires from monozygotic twins, unrelated adults of various ages and cord blood to test whether fetal clonotypes persist. To rule out contamination, the twin experiments were replicated at different times with different library preparation protocols.

Study-wide findings and limitations: Because the same donors could not be followed over many years, conclusions were based on cross-sectional statistical analysis. Recombination models systematically underestimated out-of-frame TCR alpha sharing in monozygotic twins but agreed with sharing between unrelated individuals. Compared with coincidental sharing between unrelated individuals, an excess of low generation-probability sequences was observed among out-of-frame TCR alpha sequences shared between twins. A weaker excess of twin sharing was found in beta out-of-frame sequences because the signal-to-noise ratio was lowered by fewer shared sequences. Zero-insertion analyses could be partly confounded by invariant T cells such as MAIT and iNKT, though diverse VJ usage argued against such confounding for most clonotypes. Abundant cord blood beta clonotypes had fewer insertions, young adult naive repertoires showed a similar but weaker trend, and memory repertoires showed no such trend.

This clonotype has at least ten counts. The clone's antigen remains unknown. Base qualities are missing; no much larger clone stands one base away. The receptor library was made with 5' RACE. The listed sequencing device is Illumina HiSeq 2000. A universal primer binding site was introduced by template switching, and a unique molecular identifier was present in the final cDNA, enabling accurate counting of TCR cDNA molecules. Specific primers in the conserved constant-segment region were used to synthesize first-strand cDNA for TCR alpha and beta chains. To control for contamination, every cDNA library carried two barcodes: a SMART-Mk sample barcode plus Illumina barcodes. Two successive PCR steps introduced TruSeq adapter sequences along with Illumina sample barcodes. The TCR alpha and beta cDNA libraries were sequenced on the Illumina HiSeq platform using custom primers. For the original study's pipeline: Unique molecular identifiers were extracted from raw reads with MiGEC, and CDR3 positions were determined with MiXCR. For each individual, recombination models were inferred using an EM algorithm with the repgenHMM and IGoR tools. Shared clonotypes were analyzed with the tcR package in R, and sharing was normalized by the product of cloneset sizes. Out-of-frame nonproductive sequences were analyzed to study raw recombination free of thymic and clonal selection effects. The public reads were reanalyzed by TCRdb: fastp trimming at Q25, MiXCR alignment, in-frame beta chains only. Entries that share a CDR3 protein sequence are merged under the most common genes and DNA. TCRdb's processing, not the authors' own work, is the source of the V and J calls. Counted in this sample were about 220,000 distinct CDR3 sequences; approximately 7.9% of them appeared once. Of the sample, 5.4% is held by the ten largest clones.

All donors were healthy Caucasians. Three pairs of female monozygotic twins, all aged roughly 18 to 29 years, made up the twin cohort. Positive isolation kits from Invitrogen were used to isolate the CD4+ and CD8+ T cell populations. The same specimen was also included in a second study, on yellow fever vaccine responses in identical twins. That second publication adds: The authors reported that the T cell response to vaccination in identical twins appeared partly convergent and partly personalized. The study precisely tracked vaccine-responding T cell clones in identical twins.

The receptor comes from a woman younger than 35 in good health. Material for sequencing was CD8+ T cells sorted from blood.

The nucleotide sequence is TGTGCCAGCAGCTCCACCAGGAGGGACACTGAAGCTTTCTTT. It translates as CASSSTRRDTEAFF. Recombination connected TRBV7-9 to TRBJ1-1, with the D gene too uncertain to name. Including the terminal cysteine and phenylalanine, the CDR3 comprises 14 residues. Only CDR3 DNA is held: 42 bases, read in frame from base 1. Relative to germline, V is 4 bases shorter and J is 3 bases shorter, with 12 bases between their ends. CDR1 SEHNR and CDR2 FQNEAQ were looked up in the germline V gene (reference sequence).